This passage covers 24 T cell receptor beta chains from one sample sequenced in a study of response to subunit inactivated influenza vaccine. TCRdb called the RT-PCR reads again in MiXCR, with one record for every CDR3 protein. There are 530,000 or so distinct CDR3 sequences in the sample; roughly 15% occur only once, and 11% lies in the top ten. The sample in question was PBMCs from blood, obtained approximately 12 days after vaccination. The receptors stem from a middle-aged man who received an inactivated influenza vaccine.

The chain recombines TRBV6-5 with TRBJ1-1; 9 positions agree with TRBD1. Germline V CDR1 and CDR2: MNHEY, SVGAGI. After removal of 2 bases from V and 3 bases from J, the junction contained 1 base not matched to a gene. The CDR3 is 14 amino acids. CDR3 loop: CASSYGTGYTEAFF. The CDR3 nucleotides read TGTGCCAGCAGTTACGGGACAGGGTACACTGAAGCTTTCTTT.

This clonotype was seen many times. Sequence at one end of the junction differs from germline and may be a read error. CDR3 nucleotides: TGTGCCAGCAGTTTAGCGGGGGGGCCGACAGATACGCAGTATTTT. It specifies CASSLAGGPTDTQYF. This chain links TRBV7-2 with TRBJ2-3, with 11 bases identical to TRBD2. The CDR3 sequence is 15 residues long. CDR1 is SGHTA, CDR2 FQGNSA, per germline. Together with reference TRBV7-2 and TRBJ2-3, the CDR3 gives the full variable domain: GAGVSQSPSNKVTEKGKDVELRCDPISGHTALYWYRQSLGQGLEFLIYFQGNSAPDKSGLPSDRFSAERTGGSVSTLTIQRTQQEDSAVYLCASSLAGGPTDTQYFGPGTRLTVL.

V and J are TRBV5-8 and TRBJ2-7, with D perhaps TRBD1 (6 bases). Germline CDR1 is SGHTS and CDR2 is YDEGEE. This CDR3 comprises 13 residues. Trimming took off 9 bases at V and 0 bases at J, with 13 bases between the two ends. The CDR3 here is CAMGLDSSYEQYF. CDR3 bases: TGTGCCATGGGCTTGGACAGCTCCTACGAGCAGTACTTC.

The V call is TRBV7-8, the J call TRBJ2-2; TRBD2 matches at 11 bases. This CDR3 has 17 amino acids. V lost 3 bases to trimming and J lost 0 bases; unmatched junction nucleotides: 3. Looked up from germline, CDR1 is SGHVS and CDR2 is FQNEAQ. This CDR3 reads CASSFMGLAANTGELFF. CDR3 bases: TGTGCCAGCAGCTTTATGGGACTAGCGGCGAACACCGGGGAGCTGTTTTTT.

This clonotype was seen more than once but under ten times. CDR3 sequence: CASSQAPGGGGYTF. DNA of the CDR3: TGCGCCAGCAGTCAGGCTCCAGGGGGTGGCGGCTACACCTTC. The V call is TRBV5-1, the J call TRBJ1-2, with TRBD1 matching 7 bases. CDR3 length: 14 residues. V trimming: 5 bases; J trimming: 8 bases; junction bases outside the gene matches: 12. CDR1 is SGHRS and CDR2 is YFSETQ in the germline V gene.

This clonotype was detected only a few times. In nucleotides, the CDR3 is TGTGCCAGCAGCCAGCTCCTGGGACAGGGGATCGAAAAACTGTTTTTT. Encoded protein: CASSQLLGQGIEKLFF. J is TRBJ1-4 and V is TRBV3-1; 10 nucleotides agree with TRBD1. The ends lost 3 bases at V and 8 bases at J; junction bases unmatched: 9. Germline loops: CDR1 LGHDT, CDR2 YNNKEL (reference sequence). The CDR3 consists of 16 residues.

This clonotype showed up just a few times. The chain recombines TRBV15 with TRBJ2-3; tentative D call: TRBD1 (5 bases). The CDR3 consists of 16 residues. Trimming left V 0 bases short and J 4 bases short, with 14 bases between. Germline CDR1 reads LNHNV; CDR2 reads YYDKDF (reference sequence). In DNA, the CDR3 is TGTGCCACCAGCAGAGATCTCCGTCAGGGATCAGATACGCAGTATTTT. It yields the protein CATSRDLRQGSDTQYF.

Written as DNA, the CDR3 is TGTGCCAGCAGCTGGTGGACTAGCGGGGGGGCTCTGAATGAGCAGTTCTTC. It is translated as CASSWWTSGGALNEQFF. The chain recombines TRBV7-9 with TRBJ2-1; 15 positions agree with TRBD2. This CDR3 is 17 amino acids long. The V and J ends lost 4 bases and 7 bases, in that order; junction bases with no gene match: 8. Germline loops: CDR1 SEHNR, CDR2 FQNEAQ (reference sequence).

This clonotype showed up just a few times. The genes are TRBV5-1 and TRBJ2-4, with D hard to call. Trimming left V 0 bases short and J 3 bases short, with 10 bases between. Germline V gives CDR1 SGHRS, CDR2 YFSETQ. The CDR3 has 15 amino acids. The DNA for the CDR3 is TGCGCCAGCAGCTTGGCATCCGGTAACAAAAACATTCAGTACTTC. As protein: CASSLASGNKNIQYF.

The chain has TRBV7-9 and TRBJ1-3, with D uncertain. This CDR3 comprises 13 residues. Germline V CDR1 and CDR2: SEHNR, FQNEAQ (reference sequence). Trimming left V 5 bases short and J 1 base short, with 6 bases between. The CDR3 DNA is TGTGCCAGCAGCCGGATGTCTGGAAACACCATATATTTT. Its translation: CASSRMSGNTIYF. The full variable domain, with the rest looked up from reference TRBV7-9 and TRBJ1-3, is DTGVSQNPRHKITKRGQNVTFRCDPISEHNRLYWYRQTLGQGPEFLTYFQNEAQLEKSRLLSDRFSAERPKGSFSTLEIQRTEQGDSAMYLCASSRMSGNTIYFGEGSWLTVV.

The chain employs TRBV12-5 and TRBJ1-5; D is unclear. Germline CDR1 LGHNT, CDR2 FRNRAP. The CDR3 consists of 12 residues. Trimming took off 1 base at V and 4 bases at J, with 2 bases between the two ends. The CDR3 protein is CASGLGNQPQHF. CDR3 in DNA: TGTGCTAGTGGTTTGGGGAATCAGCCCCAGCATTTT. The full variable domain, with the rest looked up from reference TRBV12-5 and TRBJ1-5, is DARVTQTPRHKVTEMGQEVTMRCQPILGHNTVFWYRQTMMQGLELLAYFRNRAPLDDSGMPKDRFSAEMPDATLATLKIQPSEPRDSAVYFCASGLGNQPQHFGDGTRLSIL.

The chain has TRBV6-2 or TRBV6-3 and TRBJ2-7, with 11 bases identical to TRBD1. CDR3 size: 14 residues. The germline V gene encodes CDR1 MNHEY and CDR2 SVGEGT. The ends lost 8 bases at V and 12 bases at J; junction bases unmatched: 15. This chain's CDR3 is CASVTGTGGPLRYF. For the CDR3, the DNA is TGTGCCAGCGTCACCGGGACAGGGGGGCCTCTACGGTACTTC.

This clonotype appeared a few times. J is TRBJ2-1 and V is TRBV28; TRBD2 aligns across 9 bases. After removal of 5 bases from V and 0 bases from J, the junction contained 2 bases not matched to a gene. The CDR3 extends over 15 amino acids. Germline V gene data show CDR1 as MDHEN and CDR2 as SYDVKM. This chain's CDR3 is CASSRLAVSYNEQFF. In DNA, the CDR3 is TGTGCCAGCAGTCGACTAGCGGTCTCCTACAATGAGCAGTTCTTC.

The chain combines TRBV7-2 with TRBJ2-1; D is perhaps TRBD2 (5 bases). Germline V lookup: CDR1 SGHTA, CDR2 FQGNSA. CDR3 size: 15 residues. V dropped 2 bases and J dropped 6 bases, with 14 bases sitting between them. The CDR3 loop reads CASSLLGSRVNEQFF. The CDR3 nucleotides are TGTGCCAGCAGCTTATTAGGGTCGAGGGTCAATGAGCAGTTCTTC. Full variable domain (rest looked up from reference TRBV7-2 and TRBJ2-1): GAGVSQSPSNKVTEKGKDVELRCDPISGHTALYWYRQSLGQGLEFLIYFQGNSAPDKSGLPSDRFSAERTGGSVSTLTIQRTQQEDSAVYLCASSLLGSRVNEQFFGPGTRLTVL.

The chain employs TRBV12-3 or TRBV12-4 and TRBJ1-2; the D is unclear. This CDR3 has 13 residues. V was pared by 5 bases and J by 3 bases, with 10 bases between. This CDR3 is CASSIGRDYGYTF. CDR3 sequence (DNA): TGTGCCAGCAGTATTGGACGCGACTATGGCTACACCTTC.

The sample holds many counts of this clonotype. The chain joins TRBV12-3 or TRBV12-4 to TRBJ1-1, with D uncertain. CDR3 length: 14 amino acids. The V and J ends lost 2 bases and 1 base respectively, with 8 bases between them. CDR3 protein: CASSLQVPNTEAFF. The CDR3 nucleotides are TGTGCCAGCAGTTTACAGGTTCCGAACACTGAAGCTTTCTTT.

This clonotype was found a few times. The V gene is TRBV19, the J gene TRBJ2-6; the D gene is possibly TRBD2 (5 bases). CDR1 is LNHDA and CDR2 is SQIVND in the germline V gene (reference sequence). The CDR3 is 17 amino acids. V lost 9 bases and J 0 bases, leaving 18 bases between the germline ends. As DNA, the CDR3 is TGTGCCAGCTGTTTGGGGTTCGGGGACTCTGGGGCCAACGTCCTGACTTTC. Encoded protein: CASCLGFGDSGANVLTF.

Only a few counts were recorded for this clonotype. The CDR3 sequence: CASRYRGGAAPMNTEAFF. CDR3 nucleotides: TGTGCCAGCAGATATAGGGGTGGGGCAGCTCCTATGAACACTGAAGCTTTCTTT. The chain recombines TRBV11-2 with TRBJ1-1; D might be TRBD1 (5 bases). The CDR3 runs 18 residues. V dropped 6 bases and J dropped 0 bases, with 23 bases sitting between them. Germline CDR1 reads SGHAT; CDR2 reads FQNNGV.

The CDR3: CSARERPREFGETQYF. As DNA, the CDR3 is TGCAGTGCTAGGGAACGACCTCGGGAATTTGGAGAGACCCAGTACTTC. The chain joins TRBV20-1 to TRBJ2-5; D may be TRBD2 (5 bases). Germline V gene lookup returns CDR1 DFQATT and CDR2 SNEGSKA (reference sequence). This CDR3 region has 16 residues. V dropped 3 bases and J dropped 4 bases, with 21 bases sitting between them.

The chain employs TRBV11-2 and TRBJ1-1; no clear D gene. Trimming took 4 bases from V and 1 from J, leaving 13 bases between them. This CDR3 has 15 amino acids. Germline CDR1 SGHAT, CDR2 FQNNGV. Here the CDR3 reads CASSSSEHGNTEAFF. In DNA, the CDR3 is TGTGCCAGCAGCTCCTCCGAACATGGGAACACTGAAGCTTTCTTT.

There are many counts of this clonotype. The chain has TRBV20-1 and TRBJ2-3; D is ambiguous. CDR1 DFQATT and CDR2 SNEGSKA come from the germline V gene (reference sequence). V was clipped by 5 bases and J by 5 bases, with 11 bases between them. This CDR3 region has 12 residues. Here the CDR3 reads CSAPPWGDTQYF. The CDR3 coding sequence is TGCAGTGCTCCCCCTTGGGGAGATACGCAGTATTTT.

The chain employs TRBV24-1 and TRBJ2-5; 9 bases match TRBD1. The trim removed 7 bases at V and 5 bases at J, leaving 4 bases unmatched. Germline CDR1 is KGHDR and CDR2 is SFDVKD. The CDR3 extends over 13 amino acids. CDR3 sequence: CATRQGAEETQYF. The CDR3, as DNA: TGTGCCACCAGACAGGGGGCAGAGGAGACCCAGTACTTC.

This clonotype was recorded at least ten times. The chain couples TRBV12-3 or TRBV12-4 to TRBJ1-1; D is ambiguous. The germline V and J ends were trimmed by 6 bases and 5 bases, with 10 bases remaining between them. This CDR3 spans 12 amino acids. CDR3 region: CASSLAGTEAFF. The DNA for the CDR3 is TGTGCCAGCAGCTTGGCCGGGACTGAAGCTTTCTTT.

This clonotype was seen only a few times. V gene TRBV29-1 combines with J gene TRBJ2-7, with D perhaps TRBD2 (5 bases). This CDR3 spans 13 amino acids. The germline V gene has CDR1 SQVTM and CDR2 ANQGSEA. V lost 4 bases to trimming and J lost 2 bases, with 12 bases between them. The CDR3 region is CSVGRGLTYEQYF. CDR3 nucleotides: TGCAGCGTTGGGCGCGGACTTACCTACGAGCAGTACTTC.